This TCR beta chain was found in a study of OX40 agonist ivuxolimab in advanced cancers. The study in broad terms: Ivuxolimab was an agonistic, fully human IgG2 monoclonal antibody directed against OX40 (CD134), a costimulatory receptor. Among the roughly 50 dose-escalation patients, some 20 had hepatocellular carcinoma, approximately 15 melanoma, 9 renal cell carcinoma and 9 head and neck cancer. In the dose-escalation cohort, 65% to 90% of patients were male, and the mean age was around 60 years, with a range of roughly 20 to 79. Partial responses occurred in three dose-escalation patients: two with cutaneous melanoma and one with hepatocellular carcinoma. Prior anti-PD-1, anti-PD-L1 or anti-CTLA-4 therapy was permitted, and checkpoint inhibitors had been received by under 50% of dose-escalation patients. The purpose of peripheral TCRbeta sequencing was to test whether ivuxolimab changed TCR sequence diversity and led to clonal T-cell expansion. The paper reports the monotherapy dose-escalation portion (N of about 50 patients) of the phase I ivuxolimab trial. Intravenous ivuxolimab was administered to patients every 2 weeks at six dose levels: 0.01, 0.1, 0.3, 1.5, 3 and 10 mg/kg.

Genomic DNA was extracted from sorted cells for sequencing of the TCRbeta CDR3 region. TCRbeta CDR3 regions were sequenced using the immunoSEQ Assay. In TCRdb, the immuneACCESS table is reduced to in-frame sequences with V and J assigned. These tables do not hold every clone; where another copy was compared, an unresolved V gene accounts for under half, and the others remain unexplained. In this sample the table shows some 150,000 clones, roughly 91% of which occur a single time. The ten largest clones take up about 0.93% of the sample. Patients with autoimmune disease history or receiving systemic immunosuppression were excluded from the trial. Peripheral blood for TCR sequencing was drawn from every dose cohort at baseline, at cycle 4 day 1 and at cycle 7 day 1. The samples were taken from a phase I, first-in-human, multicenter, open-label dose-escalation trial of ivuxolimab. The trial enrolled adults with locally advanced or metastatic head and neck squamous cell, hepatocellular, melanoma or renal cell carcinoma. CD4+ and CD8+ T cells were sorted separately from peripheral blood before TCR sequencing.

A remark on this clone: The clone's antigen remains unknown. Per-nucleotide qualities are absent, and no much larger clonotype sits a single base away.

Taken from the germline V gene (reference sequence), the CDR1 and CDR2 loops are SSHAT and FNYEAQ. The CDR3 goes from the cysteine to the phenylalanine over 14 residues. CDR3 DNA only is kept here, 42 bases in frame from base 1. Ends trimmed: V by 5 bases, J by 7 bases; bases unmatched to a gene: 8. Overall results and qualifications from the work: At doses of 0.1 to 3.0 mg/kg, clonal expansion of both CD4+ and CD8+ T cells in blood was seen between baseline and week 6. In partial responders in the 0.1-3.0 mg/kg groups, normalized peripheral clonal expansion was found to be among the lowest, especially among CD8+ T cells. Low levels of normalized T-cell clonal expansion were also shown by some nonresponding patients. The antigen specificity of the clonally expanded peripheral T cells was not determined. After ivuxolimab, expanded clones were on average more numerous among CD8+ T cells than among CD4+ T cells.

The chain links TRBV7-7 with TRBJ2-1; 7 central bases correspond to TRBD1. The TCR sequence derives from an adult with an advanced solid tumor such as melanoma, head and neck, liver or kidney cancer. The sequenced sample was CD4+ or CD8+ T cells sorted from blood, obtained in a trial of the OX40 agonist ivuxolimab. The CDR3 amino acid sequence is: CASSPLGRGNEQFF. The sequenced DNA: TGTGCCAGCAGCCCCCTGGGCAGGGGGAATGAGCAGTTCTTC. The full variable domain, with segments outside the CDR3 supplied by the reference TRBV7-7 and TRBJ2-1 proteins, appears as GAGVSQSPRYKVTKRGQDVTLRCDPISSHATLYWYQQALGQGPEFLTYFNYEAQPDKSGLPSDRFSAERPEGSISTLTIQRTEQRDSAMYRCASSPLGRGNEQFFGPGTRLTVL.